This TCR beta chain was recovered during a study of beta chain features in type 1 diabetes. Germline CDR1 is SGDLS and CDR2 is YYNGEE. V was cut by 0 bases and J by 4 bases, with 11 bases left in between. The CDR3 contains 14 residues. A note on this clone: The antigen is not known.

Whole-study findings and limits: The study found moderately but significantly shorter TCRB CDR3s in all four CD4+ subsets of Type 1 diabetes patients.

Every isolated RNA sample was fully reverse transcribed, so sequencing captured expressed TCRB transcripts. The data were produced by immunoSEQ multiplex PCR, yet TCRdb's version contains in-frame clones alone and is incomplete. The top ten hold roughly 0.02% of the sample, which has under 300,000 clones, roughly 13% seen once. The TCR was taken from a man aged 25 to 40 with type 1 diabetes. The rearrangement joins TRBV9 to TRBJ2-7; D gene uncertain. The sample was naive CD4+ T cells from blood. CDR3 in amino acids: CASSVESRSYEQYF. The CDR3 bases are TGTGCCAGCAGCGTAGAAAGTCGGTCGTACGAGCAGTACTTC.